These T cell receptor beta chains were read from a single sample in a study of shared clonotypes between healthy human individuals. Some clones are missing from TCRdb's copy, which holds only in-frame ones; the method was immunoSEQ multiplex PCR. The sample includes roughly 1 million clones, under 80% seen only once; the top ten take approximately 1.5%. Sequenced: memory CD4+ T cells sorted from blood. These receptors were taken from a man between 18 and 35 years old in good health. Both conserved end residues are part of each CDR3. Each record gives: D gene, V gene, J gene, clone size, CDR3 protein, CDR3 DNA. The D gene is left open where the match is weak. Some rows have no size entry. The others give once, few or many, or a class for an expanded clone.

TRBD1	TRBV15	TRBJ2-3	-	CATSRGQGDGDTQYF	TGTGCCACCAGCAGAGGACAGGGGGATGGAGATACGCAGTATTTT
TRBD1	TRBV5-1	TRBJ2-1	-	CASSPDRGNEQFF	TGCGCCAGCAGTCCCGACAGGGGCAATGAGCAGTTCTTC
-	TRBV11-2	TRBJ1-5	-	CASSKRGNQPQHF	TGTGCCAGCAGCAAAAGAGGGAATCAGCCCCAGCATTTT
TRBD2	TRBV6-6	TRBJ2-5	-	CASRTSGVQETQYF	TGTGCCAGCAGGACTAGCGGGGTCCAAGAGACCCAGTACTTC
TRBD1	TRBV30	TRBJ1-5	-	CAWSRDRNQPQHF	TGTGCCTGGAGTCGGGACAGGAATCAGCCCCAGCATTTT
-	TRBV15	TRBJ1-2	-	CATSRDNYGYTF	TGTGCCACCAGCAGAGACAACTATGGCTACACCTTC
-	TRBV6-5	TRBJ2-2	-	CASSPGWDRELFF	TGTGCCAGCAGTCCCGGCTGGGACCGGGAGCTGTTTTTT
-	TRBV6-1	TRBJ1-5	few	CASVLGQSNQPQHF	TGTGCCAGCGTCCTCGGGCAGTCCAATCAGCCCCAGCATTTT
TRBD1	TRBV5-1	TRBJ1-5	-	CASSLGPGQGISNQPQHF	TGCGCCAGCAGCTTGGGACCGGGACAGGGAATAAGCAATCAGCCCCAGCATTTT
-	TRBV10-3	TRBJ2-2	-	CAISDSFGELFF	TGTGCCATCAGTGACAGCTTCGGGGAGCTGTTTTTT
-	TRBV20-1	TRBJ2-1	-	CSAERPNEQFF	TGCAGTGCCGAGCGGCCTAATGAGCAGTTCTTC
TRBD2	TRBV5-1	TRBJ2-3	few	CASSLGLAKSTDTQYF	TGCGCCAGCAGCTTGGGACTAGCGAAAAGCACAGATACGCAGTATTTT
-	TRBV30	TRBJ2-7	-	CAWVLGPEAYEQYF	TGTGCCTGGGTCCTGGGGCCAGAAGCCTACGAGCAGTACTTC
-	TRBV28	TRBJ1-4	-	CASSLLGRGEEKLFF	TGTGCCAGCAGTCTGCTAGGAAGAGGGGAGGAAAAACTGTTTTTT
-	TRBV20-1	TRBJ2-7	-	CSARVTAEQYF	TGCAGTGCTAGGGTAACGGCCGAGCAGTACTTC
-	TRBV19	TRBJ1-3	-	CASSIERISGNTIYF	TGTGCCAGTAGTATAGAGCGGATCTCTGGAAACACCATATATTTT
-	TRBV19	TRBJ2-7	-	CASSEGRTYEQYF	TGTGCCAGTAGTGAGGGCAGAACCTACGAGCAGTACTTC
TRBD2	TRBV5-4	TRBJ2-3	many	CASSFSGGRRTDTQYF	TGTGCCAGCAGCTTTAGCGGGGGGAGGAGGACAGATACGCAGTATTTT
TRBD2	TRBV28	TRBJ2-5	-	CASSFISGGHQETQYF	TGTGCCAGCAGTTTTATTAGCGGGGGCCACCAAGAGACCCAGTACTTC
TRBD1	TRBV7-6	TRBJ2-7	-	CASSLVDGTGSYEQYF	TGTGCCAGCAGCTTAGTAGATGGGACAGGGTCCTACGAGCAGTACTTC
-	TRBV4-2	TRBJ2-5	-	CASSQRSGVETQYF	TGTGCCAGCAGCCAACGGTCCGGGGTAGAGACCCAGTACTTC
-	TRBV5-5	TRBJ1-6	once	CASSLAGSSYNSPLHF	TGTGCCAGCAGCTTGGCCGGGAGCTCCTATAATTCACCCCTCCACTTT
TRBD1	TRBV9	TRBJ1-5	-	CASSASGTVNQPQHF	TGTGCCAGCAGCGCTTCCGGGACAGTCAATCAGCCCCAGCATTTT
-	TRBV9	TRBJ1-1	-	CASSVEAGNTEAFF	TGTGCCAGCAGCGTAGAGGCGGGGAACACTGAAGCTTTCTTT
-	TRBV28	TRBJ1-5	once	CASSLGGSNQPQHF	TGTGCCAGCAGTTTGGGGGGAAGCAATCAGCCCCAGCATTTT
-	TRBV30	TRBJ1-1	-	CASTSTLDTEAFF	TGTGCCTCAACCTCTACGCTGGACACTGAAGCTTTCTTT
TRBD2	TRBV2	TRBJ2-5	-	CASRMTSGSETQYF	TGTGCCAGCAGAATGACTAGCGGTTCGGAGACCCAGTACTTC
-	TRBV27	TRBJ2-7	many	CASSFTGSYEQYF	TGTGCCAGCAGTTTTACAGGGAGCTACGAGCAGTACTTC
-	TRBV4-2	TRBJ2-7	-	CASSQDPGAKGRIYEQYF	TGTGCCAGCAGCCAAGATCCGGGAGCAAAGGGTCGTATCTACGAGCAGTACTTC